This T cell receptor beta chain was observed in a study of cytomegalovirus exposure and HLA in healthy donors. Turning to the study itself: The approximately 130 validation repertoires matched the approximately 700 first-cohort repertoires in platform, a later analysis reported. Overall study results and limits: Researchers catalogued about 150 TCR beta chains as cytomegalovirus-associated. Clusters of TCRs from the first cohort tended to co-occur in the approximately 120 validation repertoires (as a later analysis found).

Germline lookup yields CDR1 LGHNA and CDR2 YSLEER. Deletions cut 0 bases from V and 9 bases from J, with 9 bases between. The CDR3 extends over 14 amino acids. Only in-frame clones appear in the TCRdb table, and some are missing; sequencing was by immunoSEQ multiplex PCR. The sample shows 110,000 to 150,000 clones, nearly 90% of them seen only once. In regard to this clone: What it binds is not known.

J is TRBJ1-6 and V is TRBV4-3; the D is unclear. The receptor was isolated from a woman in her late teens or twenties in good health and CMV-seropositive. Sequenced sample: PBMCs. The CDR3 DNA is TGCGCCAGCAGCCAAGATAGGGCGGGTTCACCCCTCCACTTT. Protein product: CASSQDRAGSPLHF.